The 29 T cell receptor beta chains presented below share a single source sample, sequenced in a study of blood T cell repertoires in COVID-19. The table came from immunoSEQ multiplex PCR; TCRdb's copy has only in-frame clones and leaves some out. The sample records approximately 120,000 clones, around 70% being singletons. Sequenced material: peripheral blood. Source of these receptors: an older man with COVID-19, enrolled during active disease.

The chain carries TRBV6-5 and TRBJ2-7; D remains ambiguous. V was pared by 0 bases and J by 1 base, with 13 bases between. This CDR3 contains 16 residues. Germline V CDR1 and CDR2: MNHEY, SVGAGI. CDR3 residues: CASSYSILSWSYEQYF. CDR3 sequence (DNA): TGTGCCAGCAGTTACTCGATTTTGAGTTGGTCCTACGAGCAGTACTTC.

For this clone: A read error may produce the germline difference seen at one junction end. The rearrangement links TRBV28 to TRBJ2-4, with 7 bases fitting TRBD1. The V gene's germline CDR1 is MDHEN and CDR2 SYDVKM. The CDR3 is made up of 11 amino acids. In DNA, the CDR3 is TGTGCCAGCAGCCTGACAGGGCCCTTGGACTTC. Encoded protein: CASSLTGPLDF.

Only a few counts were recorded for this clone. The V call is TRBV2, the J call TRBJ2-7, with TRBD1 matching 9 bases. Per germline, CDR1 SNHLY and CDR2 FYNNEI. V lost 8 bases, J lost 6 bases, and 8 bases stayed unmatched. The CDR3 runs 13 residues. The CDR3 nucleotides read TGTGCCAGCCGGGACAGGGTTGTTGGCGAGCAGTACTTC. Translating it yields CASRDRVVGEQYF.

CDR3: CASSPGGMNTEAFF. The CDR3 DNA follows: TGTGCCAGCAGCCCAGGGGGTATGAACACTGAAGCTTTCTTT. The chain combines TRBV7-9 with TRBJ1-1; 7 nucleotides agree with TRBD1. The V gene's germline CDR1 is SEHNR and CDR2 FQNEAQ (reference sequence). CDR3 length: 14 amino acids. The J segment lost 0 bases and the V segment lost 5 bases, leaving 3 bases of the junction unmatched.

The rearrangement joins TRBV19 to TRBJ2-2; 14 nucleotides align to TRBD2. This CDR3 is built from 17 residues. V trimming: 7 bases; J trimming: 7 bases; junction bases outside the gene matches: 11. Germline V lookup: CDR1 LNHDA, CDR2 SQIVND (reference sequence). The CDR3 sequence is CASTRGTSGSYSGELFF. The CDR3 coding sequence is TGTGCCAGTACCCGCGGGACTAGCGGGAGTTATAGCGGGGAGCTGTTTTTT.

The chain recombines TRBV7-9 with TRBJ1-6; TRBD1 matches 8 bases. Trimming removed 7 bases from V and 13 bases from J; junction bases left unmatched: 12. The CDR3 loop spans 14 amino acids. Germline CDR1 and CDR2: SEHNR and FQNEAQ (reference sequence). The chain's CDR3 is CASTRTGQLAPLHF. In DNA, the CDR3 is TGTGCCAGCACCCGGACAGGGCAACTGGCGCCCCTCCACTTT.

To note about this clone: Compared with germline, one end of the junction differs, possibly owing to a read error. The chain links TRBV27 to TRBJ1-1; TRBD1 agrees at 9 bases. The length of the CDR3 is 14 residues. Germline values: CDR1 MNHEY, CDR2 SMNVEV (reference sequence). This CDR3 is CVSSSTGGSTEAFF. Here the CDR3 DNA reads TGTGTCAGCAGTTCCACAGGGGGCAGTACTGAAGCTTTCTTT.

V gene TRBV29-1 combines with J gene TRBJ2-1, with D possibly TRBD1 on 5 matching bases. V was clipped by 3 bases and J by 3 bases, with 15 bases between them. CDR1 is SQVTM and CDR2 is ANQGSEA in the germline V gene. The CDR3 has 15 amino acids. CDR3 DNA: TGCAGCGTTGAGACTGACAGTACCTACTACAATGAGCAGTTCTTC. Amino acid sequence: CSVETDSTYYNEQFF.

V usage is TRBV5-1 and J usage is TRBJ1-4; 11 nucleotides match TRBD1. Germline V gene sequence: CDR1 SGHRS, CDR2 YFSETQ. The CDR3 is 14 amino acids. The junction had 3 bases not matched to a gene; V was cut back by 3 bases and J by 8 bases. CDR3 bases: TGCGCCAGCAGCTGGACAGGGGGCGACGAAAAACTGTTTTTT. It specifies CASSWTGGDEKLFF.

V gene TRBV3-1 (or the pseudogene TRBV3-2) combines with J gene TRBJ2-3; 9 bases line up with TRBD2. V lost 3 bases to trimming and J lost 0 bases; unmatched junction nucleotides: 10. Germline V gives CDR1 LGHDT, CDR2 YNNKEL (reference sequence). The CDR3 spans 18 residues. CDR3 DNA: TGTGCCAGCAGCCAGGAACTTTCTAGCGGGGCTAGCACAGATACGCAGTATTTT. It specifies CASSQELSSGASTDTQYF.

The J gene is TRBJ2-2, the V gene TRBV5-1; D possibly corresponds to TRBD2 (6 bases). Germline CDR1 is SGHRS and CDR2 is YFSETQ. The CDR3 is made up of 15 amino acids. Trimming stripped 0 bases from V and 5 bases from J, with 11 bases between. CDR3 nucleotides: TGCGCCAGCAGCTTGGCCCCCGGAGGGACCGGGGAGCTGTTTTTT. Its translation: CASSLAPGGTGELFF.

The chain combines TRBV12-5 with TRBJ1-1; 7 nucleotides align to TRBD1. Germline loops: CDR1 LGHNT, CDR2 FRNRAP. V lost 1 base to trimming and J lost 8 bases; unmatched junction nucleotides: 7. The CDR3 loop spans 14 amino acids. DNA for the CDR3: TGTGCTAGTGGTTTGGGACAGGGAAAGTCCGAAGCTTTCTTT. This codes for CASGLGQGKSEAFF.

This clone was detected a few times. The chain joins TRBV9 to TRBJ1-4; D call uncertain. Trimming removed 4 bases at V and 4 bases at J, with 11 bases between. Germline assignment: CDR1 SGDLS and CDR2 YYNGEE. The CDR3 is 14 residues long. CDR3 sequence (DNA): TGTGCCAGCAGCCTTTGGGCCGTTAATGAAAAACTGTTTTTT. This sequence encodes CASSLWAVNEKLFF.

This chain uses TRBV7-8 with TRBJ2-7, with a weak D call TRBD2 (5 bases). CDR3 length: 15 residues. The germline V gene encodes CDR1 SGHVS and CDR2 FQNEAQ. V was trimmed by 3 bases and J by 6 bases, leaving 18 bases between them. The CDR3 region is CASSLSLALEIEQYF. The CDR3 coding sequence is TGTGCCAGCAGCTTGTCGCTAGCCCTTGAGATCGAGCAGTACTTC.

This clone was seen a handful of times. J is TRBJ2-1 and V is TRBV7-3; possibly TRBD1 for D (6 bases). Germline V gene sequence: CDR1 SGHTA, CDR2 FQGTGA. CDR3 size: 13 residues. V was shortened by 4 bases and J by 7 bases, with 11 bases between the two germline ends. This CDR3 reads CASSSGQGNEQFF. In DNA, the CDR3 is TGTGCCAGCAGCTCTGGCCAGGGGAATGAGCAGTTCTTC.

In DNA, the CDR3 is TGTGCCAGCAGTTTCAGACAGCCCGCCGGGGAGCTGTTTTTT. This codes for CASSFRQPAGELFF. The V and J genes are TRBV27 and TRBJ2-2, with a possible D match to TRBD1 (5 bases). From germline, CDR1 is MNHEY and CDR2 SMNVEV (reference sequence). There are 14 residues in the CDR3. V was pared by 3 bases and J by 6 bases, with 11 bases between.

Points on this clone: At one boundary the junction diverges from the germline segment, which might be a read error. The chain employs TRBV29-1 and TRBJ1-4; the D gene is possibly TRBD1 (5 bases). Germline CDR1 reads SQVTM; CDR2 reads ANQGSEA. The CDR3 spans 16 residues. This chain's CDR3 is CSVLIAHLGEGESAVF. The CDR3, as DNA: TGCAGCGTTCTGATCGCCCATCTGGGGGAGGGAGAGTCAGCTGTATTC.

V is TRBV4-1 and J is TRBJ2-1; TRBD2 aligns across 10 bases. Trimming took 4 bases from V and 1 from J; bases not matched to a gene: 4. CDR1 and CDR2 (germline): MGHRA, YSYEKL. The CDR3 runs to 16 residues. CDR3 sequence (DNA): TGCGCCAGCAGCCGAGGACTAGCGGCTTCCTACAATGAGCAGTTCTTC. Encoded protein: CASSRGLAASYNEQFF.

The sample holds a few counts of this clone. The chain has TRBV7-6 and TRBJ2-7; 7 bases are shared with TRBD1. Unmatched junction bases numbered 11, after V lost 5 bases and J lost 4 bases. Per the germline V gene, CDR1 is SGHVS and CDR2 is FNYEAQ. The CDR3 has 15 amino acids. CDR3 in DNA: TGTGCCAGCAGCGACCGGGACAGCATCATATACGAGCAGTACTTC. This gives the protein CASSDRDSIIYEQYF.

The V gene is TRBV7-6, the J gene TRBJ1-3, with 9 bases identical to TRBD1. The germline V gene encodes CDR1 SGHVS and CDR2 FNYEAQ. V lost 4 bases to trimming and J lost 5 bases; unmatched junction nucleotides: 3. This CDR3 is 14 amino acids long. The DNA of the CDR3 is TGTGCCAGCAGCTCTGGGACAGGGAGAAACACCATATATTTT. Translating it yields CASSSGTGRNTIYF.

V usage is TRBV28 and J usage is TRBJ2-1; TRBD2 agrees at 14 bases. Trimming cost V 6 bases and J 8 bases; bases outside gene matches: 6. The germline V gene encodes CDR1 MDHEN and CDR2 SYDVKM. This CDR3 has 15 residues. CDR3 sequence: CASRAGTSGSYEQFF. DNA for the CDR3: TGTGCCAGCAGGGCCGGGACTAGCGGGAGCTATGAGCAGTTCTTC.

This clone was picked up a small number of times. This chain links TRBV29-1 with TRBJ2-1, with 10 bases aligning to TRBD2. The germline CDR1 and CDR2 sequences are SQVTM and ANQGSEA. This CDR3 contains 13 residues. The V gene end was trimmed by 7 bases and the J gene end by 10 bases; junction bases not matched to a gene: 10. CDR3 sequence: CSAGTSALDEQFF. Here the CDR3 DNA reads TGCAGCGCCGGGACTAGCGCCCTGGACGAGCAGTTCTTC.

This rearrangement joins TRBV5-5 to TRBJ1-6; D may be TRBD1 (5 bases). CDR1 and CDR2 from the germline V gene are SGHKS and YYEKEE (reference sequence). The CDR3 covers 16 residues. Deletions cut 0 bases from V and 8 bases from J, with 15 bases between. In DNA form, the CDR3 reads TGTGCCAGCAGCTTGGCCGATCCTACAGGTTATTCACCCCTCCACTTT. It translates to CASSLADPTGYSPLHF.

This chain connects TRBV7-8 to TRBJ2-5; 9 bases agree with TRBD1. After removal of 5 bases from V and 7 bases from J, the junction contained 14 bases not matched to a gene. Germline V gives CDR1 SGHVS, CDR2 FQNEAQ. This CDR3 is built from 16 residues. The DNA of the CDR3 is TGTGCCAGCAGCATTAGACAGGGACAGGGCCTCCGGACCCAGTACTTC. Protein: CASSIRQGQGLRTQYF.

This rearrangement joins TRBV9 to TRBJ1-5; TRBD1 might be the D (5 bases). Germline CDR1 and CDR2: SGDLS and YYNGEE. V was pared by 2 bases and J by 6 bases, with 15 bases between. This CDR3 region has 15 residues. CDR3 nucleotides: TGTGCCAGCAGCGTCCATGACAGCCCGGGTCAGCCCCAGCATTTT. Translation gives CASSVHDSPGQPQHF.

This clone was detected only a few times. The CDR3 region has the DNA TGCGCCAGCGGGGACAGGGGTCTCTACGAGCAGTACTTC. Its protein is CASGDRGLYEQYF. J is TRBJ2-7 and V is TRBV10-1, with 10 bases lining up with TRBD1. Germline CDR1 is WNHNN and CDR2 is SYGVQD (reference sequence). The CDR3 contains 13 residues. Unmatched junction bases numbered 4, after V lost 8 bases and J lost 3 bases.

The chain uses TRBV6-5 and TRBJ2-1, with TRBD1 matching 10 bases. J lost 7 bases, V lost 0 bases, and 6 bases had no gene match. The CDR3 sequence is 16 residues long. Germline V CDR1 and CDR2: MNHEY, SVGAGI. The CDR3 coding sequence is TGTGCCAGCAGTTACTCCGATGACAGGGGGCCGAATGAGCAGTTCTTC. The encoded protein is CASSYSDDRGPNEQFF.

This clone was seen only once. V and J are TRBV7-2 and TRBJ2-5; D not certain. Trimming took 1 base from V and 4 from J, leaving 10 bases between them. Germline loops: CDR1 SGHTA, CDR2 FQGNSA. The CDR3 covers 14 residues. The CDR3 coding sequence is TGTGCCAGCAGCTTAGTTATATTCCCAGAGACCCAGTACTTC. Its translation is CASSLVIFPETQYF.

V gene TRBV24-1 combines with J gene TRBJ1-2, with D unresolved. V was shortened by 3 bases and J by 8 bases, with 21 bases between the two germline ends. The CDR3 extends over 16 amino acids. CDR1 and CDR2 (germline): KGHDR, SFDVKD. CDR3 nucleotides: TGTGCCACCAGTGATCCCCTGGTAGGCCCTCATAGCGGCTACACCTTC. Translation gives CATSDPLVGPHSGYTF.